This TCR beta chain derives from a study of patients and donors after allogeneic stem cell transplantation. Trimming pared 5 bases from V and 0 bases from J, leaving 11 bases between. This CDR3 has 15 residues. One entry per CDR3 protein, called by TCRdb with MiXCR from the RT-PCR reads. Among approximately 200,000 distinct CDR3 sequences, 35% to 45% were seen once, and the ten largest hold around 10%. The chain employs TRBV12-3 or TRBV12-4 and TRBJ1-5, with D maybe TRBD1 (5 bases). Input material: blood, either unsorted or a sorted T cell fraction (not recorded which). The TCR comes from a human donor who was either an allogeneic HSCT recipient or a stem cell or donor lymphocyte infusion donor (not recorded which). It is not recorded whose cells these are; they may come from a transplant donor. This CDR3 reads CASSPRDLSNQPQHF. The CDR3 DNA reads TGTGCCAGCAGTCCCAGGGACCTTAGCAATCAGCCCCAGCATTTT.